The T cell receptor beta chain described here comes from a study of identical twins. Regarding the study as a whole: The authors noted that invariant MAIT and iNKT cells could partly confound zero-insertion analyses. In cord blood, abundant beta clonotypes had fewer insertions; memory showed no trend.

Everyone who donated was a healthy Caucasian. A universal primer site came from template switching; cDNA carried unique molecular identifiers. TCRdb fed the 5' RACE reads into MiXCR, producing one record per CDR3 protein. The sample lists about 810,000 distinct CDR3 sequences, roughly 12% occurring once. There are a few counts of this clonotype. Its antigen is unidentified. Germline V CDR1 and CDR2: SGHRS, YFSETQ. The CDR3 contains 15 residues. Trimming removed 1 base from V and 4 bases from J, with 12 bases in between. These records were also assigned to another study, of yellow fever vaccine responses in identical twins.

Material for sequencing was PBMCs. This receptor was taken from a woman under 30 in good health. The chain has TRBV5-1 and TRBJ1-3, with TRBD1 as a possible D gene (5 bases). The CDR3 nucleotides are TGCGCCAGCAGCTTGATTCCAGGGAACGGAAACACCATATATTTT. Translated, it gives CASSLIPGNGNTIYF.